The sequence of this T cell receptor (beta chain) was determined in a study of T cells in Graves' hyperthyroidism and ophthalmopathy. Whole-study results and caveats: Onset of ophthalmopathy came a median around 7.1 months after the model predicted it.

The study left out patients who had uncontrolled infection, other autoimmune disease, pregnancy or lactation. TCR beta CDR3 sequences were amplified from RNA transcripts. HTBI primers were the set used in a first-round RT-PCR of the TCR CDR3. TCRdb reanalysed the multiplex PCR reads using MiXCR and keeps one entry per CDR3 protein. Of approximately 590,000 distinct CDR3 sequences in the sample, less than 20% are singletons; the top ten hold about 7%. Many counts were recorded for this clonotype. Its antigen remains unidentified. Between the trimmed V and J ends, which lost 8 bases and 5 bases, there was a span of 7 bases. This CDR3 has 10 amino acids. Germline CDR1 and CDR2: MNHEY and SVGEGT.

This sequence originates from a woman between 25 and 40 years old with Graves' hyperthyroidism. The sequencing input was blood. The chain joins TRBV6-2 or TRBV6-3 to TRBJ2-7, with a weak D call TRBD2 (6 bases). As DNA, the CDR3 is TGTGCCAGCGGAGGGGACGAGCAGTACTTC. As protein: CASGGDEQYF.